These 26 T cell receptor beta chains originate from one sample sequenced in a study of CD8+ T cells in alopecia areata. RNA was isolated and reverse transcribed to cDNA, the sequencing template. Clones were read by immunoSEQ multiplex PCR, and TCRdb kept only the in-frame ones, dropping some. This sample has some 130,000 clones, with 58% found just once. Sequenced material: CD4+ T cells sorted from blood, taken at week 0. The receptors were gathered from a human donor with alopecia areata.

J is TRBJ2-1 and V is TRBV18, with D perhaps matching TRBD2 (5 bases). Germline CDR1 and CDR2: KGHSH and LQKENI. Trimming took 4 bases from V and 12 from J, leaving 10 bases between them. The CDR3 spans 11 residues. CDR3 loop: CASSLDYGQFF. The CDR3 bases are TGTGCCAGCTCACTAGACTATGGGCAGTTCTTC.

V usage is TRBV5-1 and J usage is TRBJ1-1; TRBD1 is a possible D gene (5 bases). The CDR3 contains 18 residues. V was pared by 4 bases and J by 0 bases, with 22 bases between. Per the germline V gene, CDR1 is SGHRS and CDR2 is YFSETQ. This CDR3 is CASSRGGVRTDMNTEAFF. The CDR3 nucleotides read TGCGCCAGCAGCCGCGGGGGAGTCCGTACCGACATGAACACTGAAGCTTTCTTT.

The chain uses TRBV28 and TRBJ2-7; D is undetermined. The CDR3 totals 12 residues. Per the germline V gene, CDR1 is MDHEN and CDR2 is SYDVKM. V shed 5 bases and J shed 5 bases, with 10 bases lying between them. CDR3 sequence: CASSPPVHEQYF. CDR3 in DNA: TGTGCCAGCAGTCCACCAGTCCACGAGCAGTACTTC.

In this sample, this clone turned up once. The V gene is TRBV5-1, the J gene TRBJ1-5; D not certain. The CDR3 length is 14 residues. Trimming cost V 0 bases and J 4 bases, with 8 bases left between them. Germline CDR1 and CDR2: SGHRS and YFSETQ. The CDR3 loop reads CASSLESGNQPQHF. The CDR3 DNA follows: TGCGCCAGCAGCTTGGAGTCAGGTAATCAGCCCCAGCATTTT.

CDR3 loop: CASSLDVAGGEQYF. CDR3 nucleotide sequence: TGTGCCAGCAGCTTAGATGTTGCGGGGGGCGAGCAGTACTTC. The chain employs TRBV7-2 and TRBJ2-7; 8 bases agree with TRBD2. The CDR3 sequence is 14 residues long. The germline V gene encodes CDR1 SGHTA and CDR2 FQGNSA. With 1 base clipped from V and 6 bases from J, the junction kept 5 bases outside the gene matches.

V gene TRBV19 combines with J gene TRBJ1-4, with D hard to call. Germline V CDR1 and CDR2: LNHDA, SQIVND (reference sequence). The length of the CDR3 is 11 residues. V lost 7 bases to trimming and J lost 8 bases, with 8 bases between them. Written as DNA, the CDR3 is TGTGCCAGTACCTCGCGAGAAAAACTGTTTTTT. This sequence encodes CASTSREKLFF.

Of note for this clone: At one boundary the junction diverges from the germline segment, which might be a read error. The genes are TRBV4-1 and TRBJ1-6, with D possibly TRBD1 on 6 matching bases. Germline values: CDR1 MGHRA, CDR2 YSYEKL. The CDR3 totals 15 residues. The CDR3 coding sequence is TGCGCCAGCAGACAAGTTCAGGGGTATAATTCACCCCTCCACTTT. It specifies CASRQVQGYNSPLHF.

This sequence joins TRBV5-1 and TRBJ2-7; 7 positions match TRBD1. The J segment lost 6 bases and the V segment lost 0 bases, leaving 3 bases of the junction unmatched. CDR3 length: 13 residues. Germline loops: CDR1 SGHRS, CDR2 YFSETQ. The CDR3 loop reads CASSLEGAGEQYF. CDR3 nucleotides: TGCGCCAGCAGCTTGGAGGGGGCAGGCGAGCAGTACTTC.

The chain joins TRBV5-6 to TRBJ2-3; 12 bases line up with TRBD2. From germline, CDR1 is SGHDT and CDR2 YYEEEE. V lost 0 bases and J lost 5; bases outside the gene matches: 1. This CDR3 has 15 amino acids. CDR3 in amino acids: CASSLGGLAGDTQYF. CDR3 nucleotides: TGTGCCAGCAGCTTGGGGGGACTAGCGGGAGATACGCAGTATTTT.

This sequence joins TRBV7-3 and TRBJ2-1; 9 bases fit TRBD2. The CDR3 length is 15 residues. Germline V CDR1 and CDR2: SGHTA, FQGTGA. Trimming removed 1 base from V and 9 bases from J; junction bases left unmatched: 7. This CDR3 is CASSLIGGRGGEQFF. The CDR3 nucleotides read TGTGCCAGCAGCTTAATTGGCGGGAGGGGCGGTGAGCAGTTCTTC.

The chain is built from TRBV9 and TRBJ2-5; D unresolved. TRBJ2-7 matches the DNA end more closely, so the J call is doubtful. The V gene's germline CDR1 is SGDLS and CDR2 YYNGEE. The CDR3 loop spans 13 amino acids. This chain's CDR3 is CASSVEQSYEQYF. The CDR3 coding sequence is TGTGCCAGCAGCGTAGAACAGAGCTACGAGCAGTACTTC.

A few counts support this clone. V usage is TRBV18 and J usage is TRBJ2-3; 9 bases match TRBD1. The CDR3 spans 15 residues. CDR1 and CDR2 from the germline V gene are KGHSH and LQKENI. The trim removed 1 base at V and 3 bases at J, leaving 2 bases unmatched. The CDR3 DNA reads as TGTGCCAGCTCACCACAGGGGACAGGGACAGATACGCAGTATTTT. The encoded protein is CASSPQGTGTDTQYF.

The V call is TRBV25-1, the J call TRBJ1-1; possibly TRBD1 for D (5 bases). Germline V gene lookup returns CDR1 MGHDK and CDR2 SYGVNS. The CDR3 length is 14 residues. Trimming stripped 7 bases from V and 1 base from J, with 13 bases between. CDR3 sequence: CASNEAGPNTEAFF. Here the CDR3 DNA reads TGTGCCAGCAACGAAGCGGGGCCGAACACTGAAGCTTTCTTT.

The chain uses TRBV7-9 and TRBJ2-1, with D perhaps being TRBD1 or TRBD2 (5 bases each). V shed 6 bases and J shed 4 bases, with 16 bases lying between them. Germline values: CDR1 SEHNR, CDR2 FQNEAQ (reference sequence). CDR3 length equals 15 residues. DNA of the CDR3: TGTGCCAGCAGACCCCGGGGCAGCCTTTACAATGAGCAGTTCTTC. Encoded protein: CASRPRGSLYNEQFF.

CDR3 DNA: TGTGCCAGCAGCCGATCACCGGGAAACTACGAGCAGTACTTC. It codes for CASSRSPGNYEQYF. V usage is TRBV7-2 and J usage is TRBJ2-7, with D perhaps TRBD2 (5 bases). In germline, CDR1 is SGHTA, CDR2 FQGNSA. The ends were cut back, 5 bases at V and 3 bases at J, with 14 bases in the middle. The CDR3 loop spans 14 amino acids.

This sequence joins TRBV4-2 and TRBJ1-5, with no clear D. Trimming stripped 0 bases from V and 7 bases from J, with 10 bases between. The CDR3 loop spans 14 amino acids. The germline V gene has CDR1 LGHNA and CDR2 YNFKEQ. The CDR3 coding sequence is TGTGCCAGCAGCCAAGATTGGCAAGGACAGCCCCAGCATTTT. Translated, it gives CASSQDWQGQPQHF.

This chain uses TRBV2 with TRBJ2-3, with D possibly matching TRBD1 (6 bases). Trimming cost V 3 bases and J 8 bases, with 9 bases left between them. This CDR3 has 12 residues. The germline gives CDR1 SNHLY, CDR2 FYNNEI. The CDR3 DNA sequence: TGTGCCAGCAGTGAGGGCAGGGGTACGCAGTATTTT. Translated: CASSEGRGTQYF.

The genes are TRBV11-2 and TRBJ2-7, with TRBD2 as a possible D gene (6 bases). CDR3 length: 16 residues. Between the trimmed V and J ends, which lost 3 bases and 0 bases, there was a span of 15 bases. Germline V CDR1 and CDR2: SGHAT, FQNNGV. CDR3 in amino acids: CASSFAVGSDSYEQYF. The CDR3 DNA is TGTGCCAGCAGCTTCGCGGTCGGGAGTGACTCCTACGAGCAGTACTTC.

V is TRBV4-3 and J is TRBJ2-7; D gene uncertain. CDR3 length: 14 residues. Trimming left V 1 base short and J 3 bases short, with 10 bases between. Germline V CDR1 and CDR2: LGHNA, YSLEER. The CDR3 loop is CASSQAAGRYEQYF. In DNA, the CDR3 is TGCGCCAGCAGCCAAGCGGCAGGCCGCTACGAGCAGTACTTC.

This rearrangement joins TRBV5-4 to TRBJ1-2; no clear D gene. There are 12 residues in the CDR3. Trimming removed 5 bases from V and 7 bases from J, with 12 bases in between. CDR1 is SGHNT and CDR2 is YYREEE in the germline V gene (reference sequence). DNA for the CDR3: TGTGCCAGCAGTCAAGGACTATTTGGCTACACCTTC. The encoded protein is CASSQGLFGYTF.

This clone was seen a few times. The chain recombines TRBV6-5 with TRBJ2-1, with 11 bases lining up with TRBD2. CDR3 length: 14 residues. CDR1 MNHEY and CDR2 SVGAGI come from the germline V gene. V shed 6 bases, J shed 4 bases, and the junction held 2 bases outside the gene matches. CDR3 amino acids: CASSLAGGYNEQFF. DNA for the CDR3: TGTGCCAGCAGCCTAGCGGGAGGTTACAATGAGCAGTTCTTC.

V and J are TRBV5-6 and TRBJ1-2; 7 bases are a match to TRBD1. This CDR3 has 13 amino acids. The V and J ends lost 6 bases and 7 bases, in that order; junction bases with no gene match: 9. Germline V CDR1 and CDR2: SGHDT, YYEEEE. CDR3 sequence (DNA): TGTGCCAGCACCATAACAGGGGCCGGTGGCTACACCTTC. Residues: CASTITGAGGYTF. The whole variable domain, filled in from reference TRBV5-6 and TRBJ1-2, reads DAGVTQSPTHLIKTRGQQVTLRCSPKSGHDTVSWYQQALGQGPQFIFQYYEEEERQRGNFPDRFSGHQFPNYSSELNVNALLLGDSALYLCASTITGAGGYTFGSGTRLTVV.

The chain couples TRBV2 to TRBJ2-1, with D possibly being TRBD1 (6 bases). Germline CDR1 and CDR2: SNHLY and FYNNEI. Trimming took off 7 bases at V and 6 bases at J, with 13 bases between the two ends. The CDR3 is made up of 13 amino acids. The CDR3 is CASNRAGANEQFF. DNA of the CDR3: TGTGCCAGCAATCGTGCAGGGGCCAATGAGCAGTTCTTC.

In its sample, this clone was seen a few times. The J gene is TRBJ1-1, the V gene TRBV7-9; no definite D call. The germline V gene has CDR1 SEHNR and CDR2 FQNEAQ (reference sequence). The CDR3 spans 13 residues. Trimming shortened V by 6 bases and J by 8 bases, and 16 bases separated the two germline ends. Here the CDR3 reads CASRPPRPGEAFF. The DNA for the CDR3 is TGTGCCAGCAGACCTCCCCGCCCGGGGGAAGCTTTCTTT.

The rearrangement uses TRBV6-6 and TRBJ2-7; 15 positions agree with TRBD2. V shed 4 bases and J 7 bases; nucleotides not matched to a gene: 8. This CDR3 is built from 16 residues. Germline assignment: CDR1 MNHNY and CDR2 SVGAGI (reference sequence). As DNA, the CDR3 is TGTGCCAGCAGTTCGATATCGGGGACTAGCGGGGGGGAGCAGTACTTC. Protein sequence: CASSSISGTSGGEQYF.

CDR3 in amino acids: CASSLSPAGVAGELFF. The CDR3 nucleotides are TGTGCCAGCAGCTTAAGTCCCGCGGGCGTGGCCGGGGAGCTGTTTTTT. This chain links TRBV7-3 with TRBJ2-2; tentative D call: TRBD2 (5 bases). Per the germline V gene, CDR1 is SGHTA and CDR2 is FQGTGA. The CDR3 runs to 16 residues. Deletions cut 1 base from V and 6 bases from J, with 15 bases between.